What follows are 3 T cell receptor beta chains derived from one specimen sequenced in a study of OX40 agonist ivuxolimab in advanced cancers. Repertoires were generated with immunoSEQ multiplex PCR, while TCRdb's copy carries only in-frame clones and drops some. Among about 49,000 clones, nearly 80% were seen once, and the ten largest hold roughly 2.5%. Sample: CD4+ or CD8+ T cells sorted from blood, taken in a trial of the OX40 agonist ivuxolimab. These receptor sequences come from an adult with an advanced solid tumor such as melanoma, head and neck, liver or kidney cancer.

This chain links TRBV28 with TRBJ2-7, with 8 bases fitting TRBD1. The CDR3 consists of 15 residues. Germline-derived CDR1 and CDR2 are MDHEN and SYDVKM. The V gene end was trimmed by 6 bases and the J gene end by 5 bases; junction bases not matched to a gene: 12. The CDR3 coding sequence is TGTGCCAGCAGCGTACAGGGGGGTCGTCGGGACGAGCAGTACTTC. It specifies CASSVQGGRRDEQYF. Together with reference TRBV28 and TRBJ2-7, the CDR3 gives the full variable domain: DVKVTQSSRYLVKRTGEKVFLECVQDMDHENMFWYRQDPGLGLRLIYFSYDVKMKEKGDIPEGYSVSREKKERFSLILESASTNQTSMYLCASSVQGGRRDEQYFGPGTRLTVT.

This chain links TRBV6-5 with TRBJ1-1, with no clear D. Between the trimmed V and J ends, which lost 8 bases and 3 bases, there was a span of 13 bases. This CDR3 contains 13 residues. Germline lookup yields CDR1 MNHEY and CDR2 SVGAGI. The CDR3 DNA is TGTGCCAGCCCGAGGGCGCTGGACACTGAAGCTTTCTTT. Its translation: CASPRALDTEAFF.

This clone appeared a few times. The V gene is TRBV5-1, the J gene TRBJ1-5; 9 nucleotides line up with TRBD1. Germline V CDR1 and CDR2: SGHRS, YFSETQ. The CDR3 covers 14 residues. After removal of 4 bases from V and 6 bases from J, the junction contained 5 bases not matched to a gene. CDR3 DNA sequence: TGCGCCAGCAGCCTAGGGACAGGGACTCAGCCCCAGCATTTT. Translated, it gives CASSLGTGTQPQHF.